These T cell receptor beta chains were read from a single sample in a study of control samples from healthy donors and cancer patients. The table came from immunoSEQ multiplex PCR; TCRdb's copy has only in-frame clones and leaves some out. The sample records 150,000 or so clones, roughly 89% being singletons. Input material: blood. These receptor sequences come from a man aged 18 to 30 in good health. Each CDR3 is given with its conserved first and last residue. A D gene is named only where the DNA matches it firmly. Size is omitted from some rows. Given values are once, few, many or a class for expanded clones.

TGCGCCAGCAGCTTGGTAGGACAGGGGGCTTACAATGAGCAGTTCTTC CASSLVGQGAYNEQFF TRBD1 TRBJ2-1 NA TRBV5-1
TGTGCCAGCAGAAACCCTAGCGGGGCGGCAGATACGCAGTATTTT CASRNPSGAADTQYF TRBD2 TRBJ2-3 NA TRBV5-4
TGTGCCAGCAGCGGCGGGGGGGGGTGGCCCCAGCATTTT CASSGGGGWPQHF NA TRBJ1-5 NA TRBV3-1/TRBV3-2
TGTGCCAGCAGAAAGCGGGGGGGTATTGAGCAGTTCTTC CASRKRGGIEQFF TRBD2 TRBJ2-1 NA TRBV11-1
TGTGCCAGCAGCGTAACCCGGGACAGGGCGAACACCGGGGAGCTGTTTTTT CASSVTRDRANTGELFF TRBD1 TRBJ2-2 NA TRBV9
TGTGCCAGCAGTCCCGACAGGCTCTACGAGCAGTACTTC CASSPDRLYEQYF NA TRBJ2-7 NA TRBV6-5
TGTGCCAGCAGCTTAGGGAACAATGAGCAGTTCTTC CASSLGNNEQFF NA TRBJ2-1 NA TRBV7-9
TGTGCCAGCAGGGTATTAGCGGGGTTCGGCTACGAGCAGTACTTC CASRVLAGFGYEQYF TRBD2 TRBJ2-7 NA TRBV6-5
TGTGCCAGCAGCTCATCCGGGACTAGCTTAAATGAGCAGTTCTTC CASSSSGTSLNEQFF TRBD2 TRBJ2-1 NA TRBV9
TGTGCCAGCAGCTCTACGGGGCTAGCGGGGGGGCGCATGGAGCAGTACTTC CASSSTGLAGGRMEQYF TRBD2 TRBJ2-7 NA TRBV13
TGTGCCAGCAGCCAAGTGTCCACTGAAGCTTTCTTT CASSQVSTEAFF NA TRBJ1-1 NA TRBV14
TGTGCCAGCAGCTTCGGGACTAGCGGGGGGGCCGGGGAGACCCAGTACTTC CASSFGTSGGAGETQYF TRBD2 TRBJ2-5 NA TRBV11-2
TGTGCCAGCAGCTTGAGGGAGCGGACAGGGAGCTCTGGCTACACCTTC CASSLRERTGSSGYTF TRBD1 TRBJ1-2 NA TRBV5-6
TGTGCCAGTAGTATTGAGACTAGCGGGCCCCGGGAGCTGTTTTTT CASSIETSGPRELFF TRBD2 TRBJ2-2 NA TRBV19
TGTGCCAGCAGGGACCGACCCAGCGAAGCCTCCTACGAGCAGTACTTC CASRDRPSEASYEQYF NA TRBJ2-7 NA TRBV2
TGTGCCAGCAGCTTTCCAGGGGACGAGACCCAGTACTTC CASSFPGDETQYF NA TRBJ2-5 NA TRBV5-5
TGTGCCTGGAGTCGCGTGAGGTCCTACGAGCAGTACTTC CAWSRVRSYEQYF NA TRBJ2-7 NA TRBV30
TGCGCCAGCAGCGACCAAGCGGGGGGAGATACGCAGTATTTT CASSDQAGGDTQYF TRBD2 TRBJ2-3 NA TRBV5-1
TGTGCCAGCAGCTCAAGACAGGAGGCCCCGAGGGTTAACTATGGCTACACCTTC CASSSRQEAPRVNYGYTF NA TRBJ1-2 NA TRBV28
TGTGCCACCAGCAGTACTCCCCTCTCCTACGAGCAGTACTTC CATSSTPLSYEQYF NA TRBJ2-7 NA TRBV15
TGTGCCAGCACCCAGGGGGGCGGCGATGGCTACACCTTC CASTQGGGDGYTF TRBD1 TRBJ1-2 NA TRBV7-9
TGTGCCAGCAGTGCCGGGACAGAGTATATAAACTATGGCTACACCTTC CASSAGTEYINYGYTF TRBD1 TRBJ1-2 NA TRBV2
TGTGCCAGCAGCCTACGGGACGGCTCGACCGGGGAGCTGTTTTTT CASSLRDGSTGELFF NA TRBJ2-2 NA TRBV5-4
TGTGCCAGCTCACAGGACAGGGGGGCAGATACGCAGTATTTT CASSQDRGADTQYF TRBD1 TRBJ2-3 NA TRBV18
TGTGCCAGCAGCTTAGAACAGGCGAACACCGGGGAGCTGTTTTTT CASSLEQANTGELFF NA TRBJ2-2 NA TRBV11-3
TGTGCCAGCAGTGTAATCGTGGGTGAAAAACTGTTTTTT CASSVIVGEKLFF NA TRBJ1-4 NA TRBV6-4
TGTGCCAGCAGCTTGCGGTCGGGGACAGGGTGGAGCGAGCAGTACTTC CASSLRSGTGWSEQYF TRBD1 TRBJ2-7 NA TRBV5-4
TGTGCCAGCAGCCCTCCCCTTAAAACTAGCGGGGGACGGAACATTCAGTACTTC CASSPPLKTSGGRNIQYF TRBD2 TRBJ2-4 NA TRBV7-9
TGTGCCAGCAGACAGGGTGGTAGCAATCAGCCCCAGCATTTT CASRQGGSNQPQHF NA TRBJ1-5 NA TRBV6-5
TGTGCCAGCAGCGGGACAGGCTCCTATAATTCACCCCTCCACTTT CASSGTGSYNSPLHF TRBD1 TRBJ1-6 NA TRBV28
TGTGCCAGCAGCGTGGGGACAGGGGGCAAGACAGATACGCAGTATTTT CASSVGTGGKTDTQYF TRBD1 TRBJ2-3 NA TRBV7-3
TGTGCCAGCAGTTCAACTTACAGAGACCACAAAGAGACCCAGTACTTC CASSSTYRDHKETQYF NA TRBJ2-5 NA TRBV28
TGTGTCAGAAGCTGTTTGCGGGGACAGGGGGATCAGCCCCAGCATTTT CVRSCLRGQGDQPQHF NA TRBJ1-5 NA TRBV7-5
TGCGCCAGCAGCCATAAACAGGGGATGTACGATGGGCAGTACTTC CASSHKQGMYDGQYF TRBD1 TRBJ2-7 NA TRBV4-1
TGTGCCAGCAGCCATCAAGGCGAAGTGGGGAACACCGGGGAGCTGTTTTTT CASSHQGEVGNTGELFF NA TRBJ2-2 NA TRBV3-1/TRBV3-2
TGTGCCAGCAGCTTCCCGGGCTACACCTTC CASSFPGYTF NA TRBJ1-2 NA TRBV7-9
TGTGCCTGGCTCAGGGGGGGAGGGAGCGAGCAGTACTTC CAWLRGGGSEQYF NA TRBJ2-7 NA TRBV30
TGTGCCAGCAGCCAAGTTGACGGGGCGAAAGACACCGGGGAGCTGTTTTTT CASSQVDGAKDTGELFF NA TRBJ2-2 NA TRBV3-1/TRBV3-2
TGTGCCAGCGGGGGGGAAAACACTGAAGCTTTCTTT CASGGENTEAFF NA TRBJ1-1 few TRBV9
TGTGCCAGCAGTGACTACAGGGGGCAAGCCAAAAACATTCAGTACTTC CASSDYRGQAKNIQYF TRBD1 TRBJ2-4 NA TRBV6-6
TGTGCCAGCAGTTTGAATGGAAACACCGGGGAGCTGTTTTTT CASSLNGNTGELFF NA TRBJ2-2 few TRBV6-4
TGTGCCAGCAGTGAAGACAGGGTAAGGACTGAAGCTTTCTTT CASSEDRVRTEAFF NA TRBJ1-1 NA TRBV6-1
TGTGCCAGTAGTACACGTATTATCGGCAAAAACATTCAGTACTTC CASSTRIIGKNIQYF NA TRBJ2-4 NA TRBV19
TGTGCCACCAGCGCGGGTAGCACCATATATTTT CATSAGSTIYF NA TRBJ1-3 NA TRBV15
TGTGCCAGCAGCCGACAGGGGACGAACACCGGGGAGCTGTTTTTT CASSRQGTNTGELFF TRBD1 TRBJ2-2 NA TRBV7-3
TGTGCCAGCAGCTTTGGGGGTGATACCAAAAACATTCAGTACTTC CASSFGGDTKNIQYF NA TRBJ2-4 NA TRBV11-1
TGTGCCACCAGCAGAGATCCAAAGGTCGGGAAACTGTTTTTT CATSRDPKVGKLFF NA TRBJ1-4 NA TRBV15
TGTGCCAGCTCGGGGACAAGTTGCATATCTACGAGGCAGTACTTC CASSGTSCISTRQYF NA TRBJ2-7 NA TRBV6-5
TGTGCCACCAGTGAATCTAGCGGGGGGGCCCACAATGAGCAGTTCTTC CATSESSGGAHNEQFF TRBD2 TRBJ2-1 NA TRBV24-1
TGTGCCAGCAGAGGGACAGGGACCTTCTATGGCTACACCTTC CASRGTGTFYGYTF TRBD1 TRBJ1-2 NA TRBV2
TGTGCCAGCAGCCCGACAGAGAGCTCCTACGAGCAGTACTTC CASSPTESSYEQYF NA TRBJ2-7 NA TRBV5-5
TGTGCCTGGAGTGTAATATATGGCTACACCTTC CAWSVIYGYTF NA TRBJ1-2 few TRBV30
TGTGCCAGCACCATGGGGGTAATGGGACGTGAGCAGTACTTC CASTMGVMGREQYF NA TRBJ2-7 NA TRBV5-6